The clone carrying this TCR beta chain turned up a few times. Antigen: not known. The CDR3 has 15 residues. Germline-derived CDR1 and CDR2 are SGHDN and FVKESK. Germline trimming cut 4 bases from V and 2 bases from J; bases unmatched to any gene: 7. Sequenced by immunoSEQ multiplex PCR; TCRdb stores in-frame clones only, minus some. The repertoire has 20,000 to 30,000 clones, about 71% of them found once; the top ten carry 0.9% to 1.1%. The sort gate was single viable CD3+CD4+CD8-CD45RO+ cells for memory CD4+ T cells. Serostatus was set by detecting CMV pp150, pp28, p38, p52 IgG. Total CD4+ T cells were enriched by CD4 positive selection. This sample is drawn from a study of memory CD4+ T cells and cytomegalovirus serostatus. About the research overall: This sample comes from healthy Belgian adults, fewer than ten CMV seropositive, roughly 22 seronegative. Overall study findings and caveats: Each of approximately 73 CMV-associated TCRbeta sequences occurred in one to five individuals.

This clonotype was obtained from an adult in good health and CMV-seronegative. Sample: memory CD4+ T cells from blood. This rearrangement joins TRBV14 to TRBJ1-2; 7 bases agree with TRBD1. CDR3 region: CASSPLGQLNYGYTF. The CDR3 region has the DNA TGTGCCAGCAGCCCCTTGGGACAGCTGAACTATGGCTACACCTTC.